This entry lists 25 T cell receptor beta chains sequenced from one sample in a study of identical twins. TCRdb reprocessed the 5' RACE reads via MiXCR and lists one record per CDR3 protein. Among more than 1.5 million distinct CDR3 sequences, about 32% were seen once, and the ten largest hold about 0.3%. The specimen was cord blood. These TCRs come from a newborn girl in good health.

This clonotype has just one count. This chain links TRBV27 with TRBJ2-1, with D unclear. This CDR3 is 15 amino acids long. V lost 3 bases and J 10 bases, leaving 19 bases between the germline ends. Looked up from germline, CDR1 is MNHEY and CDR2 is SMNVEV (reference sequence). The CDR3 loop is CASSLKGPNTYEQFF. For the CDR3, the DNA is TGTGCCAGCAGTTTGAAGGGCCCTAATACCTACGAGCAGTTCTTC.

The rearrangement joins TRBV4-1 to TRBJ2-3, with 12 bases fitting TRBD2. Germline loops: CDR1 MGHRA, CDR2 YSYEKL. The CDR3 contains 16 residues. J was trimmed by 3 bases and V by 1 base; bases with no gene match: 2. The CDR3 loop is CASSQVGLAGTDTQYF. CDR3 DNA sequence: TGCGCCAGCAGCCAAGTCGGACTAGCGGGGACAGATACGCAGTATTTT.

The chain joins TRBV10-3 to TRBJ2-3; D unclear. V was pared by 6 bases and J by 0 bases, with 13 bases between. This CDR3 has 15 residues. Germline CDR1 is ENHRY and CDR2 is SYGVKD. The CDR3 DNA is TGTGCCATCAGGCGAGACATAACTAGCACAGATACGCAGTATTTT. It translates to CAIRRDITSTDTQYF.

The chain combines TRBV20-1 with TRBJ2-5, with 10 bases aligning to TRBD2. J lost 11 bases, V lost 1 base, and 10 bases had no gene match. CDR3 length: 14 residues. Germline V gives CDR1 DFQATT, CDR2 SNEGSKA (reference sequence). The CDR3 sequence is CSARVTSGVYEQYF. The CDR3 DNA follows: TGCAGTGCTAGAGTCACTAGCGGGGTTTATGAGCAGTACTTC.

This clonotype occurred a few times. The V gene is TRBV20-1, the J gene TRBJ2-3, with D unclear. CDR1 and CDR2 (germline): DFQATT, SNEGSKA (reference sequence). CDR3 size: 15 residues. V lost 1 base and J lost 5, with 16 bases in between. CDR3 loop: CSARAEHQWEDTQYF. In nucleotides, the CDR3 is TGCAGTGCTAGAGCCGAACACCAGTGGGAAGATACGCAGTATTTT.

This clonotype was detected only a few times. The V and J genes are TRBV18 and TRBJ2-1; weak D call: TRBD2 (5 bases). From germline, CDR1 is KGHSH and CDR2 LQKENI. V shed 1 base and J shed 8 bases, with 9 bases lying between them. The CDR3 is 13 amino acids. In nucleotides, the CDR3 is TGTGCCAGCTCACCACTTAGCGACGATGAGCAGTTCTTC. It codes for CASSPLSDDEQFF.

The chain links TRBV28 to TRBJ2-3; 8 bases map to TRBD1. This CDR3 is built from 17 residues. Germline V CDR1 and CDR2: MDHEN, SYDVKM. The V and J ends lost 5 bases and 4 bases, in that order; junction bases with no gene match: 14. CDR3 sequence reads: CASSPVTRDRPADTQYF. In DNA, the CDR3 is TGTGCCAGCAGTCCCGTCACTCGGGACAGGCCCGCAGATACGCAGTATTTT. Using reference TRBV28 and TRBJ2-3 for the parts outside the CDR3, the full variable domain is DVKVTQSSRYLVKRTGEKVFLECVQDMDHENMFWYRQDPGLGLRLIYFSYDVKMKEKGDIPEGYSVSREKKERFSLILESASTNQTSMYLCASSPVTRDRPADTQYFGPGTRLTVL.

There are a few counts of this clonotype. The chain recombines TRBV11-2 with TRBJ1-2; 7 nucleotides match TRBD1. With 6 bases clipped from V and 4 bases from J, the junction kept 11 bases outside the gene matches. From germline, CDR1 is SGHAT and CDR2 FQNNGV. The CDR3 consists of 15 residues. The CDR3 loop is CASRSLDRAAYGYTF. CDR3 nucleotides: TGTGCCAGCAGGTCCTTAGACAGGGCCGCCTATGGCTACACCTTC.

At least ten counts were recorded for this clonotype. The rearrangement joins TRBV7-9 to TRBJ2-3; D not resolved. Germline CDR1 SEHNR, CDR2 FQNEAQ (reference sequence). The CDR3 runs 12 residues. V was trimmed by 1 base and J by 5 bases, leaving 4 bases between them. The CDR3 protein is CASSLGKDTQYF. In nucleotides, the CDR3 is TGTGCCAGCAGCTTAGGGAAAGATACGCAGTATTTT.

V usage is TRBV3-1 and J usage is TRBJ2-1, with TRBD2 identical over 10 bases. CDR1 and CDR2 (germline): LGHDT, YNNKEL (reference sequence). V shed 1 base and J 4 bases; nucleotides not matched to a gene: 10. The CDR3 is 18 residues long. CDR3 nucleotides: TGTGCCAGCAGCCAAGTCCTTAGTCTAGCGGGGGCGTACAATGAGCAGTTCTTC. Protein product: CASSQVLSLAGAYNEQFF.

CDR3 region: CASSLTSGTANEQFF. The CDR3 nucleotides are TGTGCCAGCAGCTTGACTAGCGGGACGGCCAATGAGCAGTTCTTC. The chain uses TRBV5-5 and TRBJ2-1; 10 bases match TRBD2. V trimming: 1 base; J trimming: 6 bases; junction bases outside the gene matches: 4. CDR3 length equals 15 residues. Germline assignment: CDR1 SGHKS and CDR2 YYEKEE (reference sequence).

This clonotype was detected only a few times. This chain links TRBV27 with TRBJ2-7; unclear D gene. The CDR3 is 11 residues long. Trimming took off 8 bases at V and 4 bases at J, with 9 bases between the two ends. The germline V gene encodes CDR1 MNHEY and CDR2 SMNVEV (reference sequence). The DNA for the CDR3 is TGTGCCAGCGGAATGAAATACGAGCAGTACTTC. It codes for CASGMKYEQYF.

The table lists this clonotype with many counts. The chain uses TRBV14 and TRBJ2-1, with TRBD2 matching over 7 bases. The V gene's germline CDR1 is SGHDN and CDR2 FVKESK. This CDR3 spans 20 amino acids. V dropped 1 base and J dropped 0; count of bases not matched to a gene: 15. The CDR3 region is CASSQGGGSSKLSSYNEQFF. The CDR3 DNA reads as TGTGCCAGCAGCCAAGGGGGCGGGAGCAGTAAACTAAGCTCCTACAATGAGCAGTTCTTC.

This clonotype was seen repeatedly, ten times or more. The chain carries TRBV5-1 and TRBJ2-7, with D perhaps TRBD1 (5 bases). Germline V lookup: CDR1 SGHRS, CDR2 YFSETQ. The CDR3 has 15 amino acids. V was shortened by 4 bases and J by 3 bases, with 17 bases between the two germline ends. In nucleotides, the CDR3 is TGCGCCAGCAGCCCACTACCGCAGGGAAACTACGAGCAGTACTTC. It codes for CASSPLPQGNYEQYF.

This clonotype was seen ten or more times. The rearrangement joins TRBV6-6 to TRBJ2-5; D remains ambiguous. CDR3 size: 14 residues. The germline CDR1 and CDR2 sequences are MNHNY and SVGAGI (reference sequence). V was shortened by 6 bases and J by 0 bases, with 11 bases between the two germline ends. The CDR3 sequence: CASRKGLYQETQYF. As DNA, the CDR3 is TGTGCCAGCAGAAAAGGGCTTTACCAAGAGACCCAGTACTTC.

This clonotype was found many times. The chain carries TRBV27 and TRBJ1-2; D ambiguous. CDR1 is MNHEY, CDR2 SMNVEV, per germline (reference sequence). Trimming removed 2 bases at V and 4 bases at J, with 8 bases between. CDR3 length: 13 amino acids. The CDR3 DNA follows: TGTGCCAGCAGTTTAGGTCCAGGCTATGGCTACACCTTC. Its protein is CASSLGPGYGYTF.

The J gene is TRBJ2-1, the V gene TRBV5-1, with TRBD2 identical over 7 bases. The closer fit of TRBJ2-7 to the DNA end suggests the J call may be wrong. The CDR3 is 16 amino acids. Germline V gene sequence: CDR1 SGHRS, CDR2 YFSETQ. The CDR3 DNA is TGCGCCAGCAGCCCCAGCGGGGCCAGCTCCTACAATGAGCAGTACTTC. It encodes CASSPSGASSYNEQYF.

J is TRBJ2-5 and V is TRBV24-1; 13 bases are shared with TRBD2. This CDR3 region has 17 residues. Germline trimming cut 4 bases from V and 1 base from J; bases unmatched to any gene: 5. Germline V gene data show CDR1 as KGHDR and CDR2 as SFDVKD. In DNA, the CDR3 is TGTGCCACCAGTGACCCGGGACTAGCGGGATCCCAAGAGACCCAGTACTTC. It specifies CATSDPGLAGSQETQYF.

This clonotype has more than one count but fewer than ten. The V call is TRBV7-9, the J call TRBJ2-2; 8 bases align to TRBD2. From germline, CDR1 is SEHNR and CDR2 FQNEAQ (reference sequence). V was pared by 5 bases and J by 5 bases, with 16 bases of the junction left unmatched. The CDR3 loop spans 18 amino acids. The CDR3 nucleotides read TGTGCCAGCAGCCGACAATACCTTCCGGGACTAGTTACCGGGGAGCTGTTTTTT. Translating gives CASSRQYLPGLVTGELFF.

V usage is TRBV3-1 and J usage is TRBJ2-1; 8 bases agree with TRBD2. V shed 4 bases and J 1 base; nucleotides not matched to a gene: 9. Germline assignment: CDR1 LGHDT and CDR2 YNNKEL (reference sequence). This CDR3 is built from 17 residues. The CDR3 here is CASSPIAGSGSYNEQFF. CDR3 nucleotide sequence: TGTGCCAGCAGCCCCATAGCGGGGAGTGGGTCCTACAATGAGCAGTTCTTC.

This clonotype has a handful of counts. The V and J genes are TRBV2 and TRBJ2-7; D ambiguous. The CDR3 length is 14 residues. V lost 8 bases and J lost 0, with 14 bases in between. CDR1 is SNHLY, CDR2 FYNNEI, per germline. CDR3 in amino acids: CASLAGYRSYEQYF. DNA for the CDR3: TGTGCCAGCTTGGCTGGCTACCGCTCCTACGAGCAGTACTTC.

The J gene is TRBJ2-3, the V gene TRBV20-1; possible D gene TRBD2, 5 bases. From germline, CDR1 is DFQATT and CDR2 SNEGSKA (reference sequence). The CDR3 has 16 residues. V lost 0 bases and J lost 3, with 16 bases in between. The CDR3 coding sequence is TGCAGTGCTAGAGATCCGGCTAGTCCGGGGACAGATACGCAGTATTTT. It encodes CSARDPASPGTDTQYF.

The J gene is TRBJ2-5, the V gene TRBV24-1; 9 positions agree with TRBD2. CDR3 length equals 16 residues. Losses at the gene ends were 4 bases for V and 0 bases for J; bases not matched to a gene: 5. Germline values: CDR1 KGHDR, CDR2 SFDVKD. The CDR3 nucleotides read TGTGCCACCAGTGACGCGCGGGGGGGGTACCAAGAGACCCAGTACTTC. Encoded protein: CATSDARGGYQETQYF.

The chain carries TRBV29-1 and TRBJ2-7, with 7 nucleotides matching TRBD2. There are 14 residues in the CDR3. The junction had 11 bases not matched to a gene; V was cut back by 7 bases and J by 2 bases. The germline gives CDR1 SQVTM, CDR2 ANQGSEA. The CDR3 nucleotides read TGCAGCGCCATGGGGGGGGTTACGGCCTACGAGCAGTACTTC. It specifies CSAMGGVTAYEQYF.

The V and J genes are TRBV20-1 and TRBJ1-2, with TRBD1 matching 10 bases. The CDR3 is 15 amino acids. V dropped 1 base and J dropped 3; count of bases not matched to a gene: 5. Germline CDR1 reads DFQATT; CDR2 reads SNEGSKA (reference sequence). The CDR3 DNA is TGCAGTGCTAGAGTGGGACAGGGGCATTACTATGGCTACACCTTC. This gives the protein CSARVGQGHYYGYTF.